This T cell receptor beta chain was recovered during a study of shared clonotypes between healthy human individuals. As for this clone: Its target is not known.

TCRdb's copy holds only in-frame clones and misses some; the assay was immunoSEQ multiplex PCR. The sample consists of some 2,100,000 clones, 90% to 96% of them appearing once. Findings and caveats of the study: Naive CD4 clonotypes were shared across several donors at about 5.2%.

The CDR3 is 14 residues long. V lost 6 bases, J lost 4 bases, and 15 bases lay in between. Per the germline V gene, CDR1 is LNHDA and CDR2 is SQIVND (reference sequence). The clonotype was recovered from a man between 18 and 35 years old in good health. The sample consisted of naive CD4+ T cells sorted from blood. The subset was: CD45RA+ positively selected. This rearrangement joins TRBV19 to TRBJ1-2; D remains unclear. The CDR3 DNA reads TGTGCCAGTAGGGTTGTGGGTTCTGGCTATGGCTACACCTTC. Amino acids: CASRVVGSGYGYTF.